Following are 24 T cell receptor beta chains from one sample sequenced in a study of T cells in Graves' hyperthyroidism and ophthalmopathy. The TCR beta CDR3 regions underwent amplification using RNA transcripts as the source. The HTBI primer set drove a first-round RT-PCR of the TCR CDR3. TCRdb reprocessed the multiplex PCR reads with MiXCR, giving one entry per CDR3 protein. The data show 690,000 or so distinct CDR3 sequences, roughly a sixth seen once. Source material: blood. The source of these receptors is a woman between 45 and 60 years old with Graves' hyperthyroidism that later progressed to Graves' ophthalmopathy.

This rearrangement joins TRBV29-1 to TRBJ2-5; D may be TRBD2 (6 bases). Germline CDR1 reads SQVTM; CDR2 reads ANQGSEA. The CDR3 has 13 residues. The germline V and J ends were trimmed by 8 bases and 1 base, with 14 bases remaining between them. DNA of the CDR3: TGCAGCCTTGGGGGGACCCCCCAAGAGACCCAGTACTTC. Residues: CSLGGTPQETQYF. Based on the CDR3 plus reference TRBV29-1 and TRBJ2-5, the full variable domain is SAVISQKPSRDICQRGTSLTIQCQVDSQVTMMFWYRQQPGQSLTLIATANQGSEATYESGFVIDKFPISRPNLTFSTLTVSNMSPEDSSIYLCSLGGTPQETQYFGPGTRLLVL.

This clonotype was observed a handful of times. This chain uses TRBV6-1 with TRBJ1-6, with D unclear. Trimming took off 1 base at V and 0 bases at J, with 10 bases between the two ends. The CDR3 loop spans 17 amino acids. Germline CDR1 is MNHNS and CDR2 is SASEGT. CDR3 sequence reads: CASSEVRSSSYNSPLHF. CDR3 nucleotide sequence: TGTGCCAGCAGTGAAGTCAGGTCGAGCTCCTATAATTCACCCCTCCACTTT.

At least ten counts were recorded for this clonotype. The rearrangement links TRBV20-1 to TRBJ1-6; D gene unclear. CDR1 is DFQATT, CDR2 SNEGSKA, per germline (reference sequence). V was shortened by 2 bases and J by 15 bases, with 11 bases between the two germline ends. The CDR3 has 11 amino acids. DNA for the CDR3: TGCAGTGCTAGACGGGCCGTAAACCTCCACTTT. Its protein is CSARRAVNLHF.

The sample holds many counts of this clonotype. An end of the junction differs from the germline gene, which may be a read error. CDR3 sequence: CASSPWNNGELFF. The CDR3 DNA is TGTGCCAGCAGCCCCTGGAACAACGGGGAGCTGTTTTTT. The rearrangement links TRBV7-3 to TRBJ2-2; D is unclear. The CDR3 is 13 amino acids. Germline assignment: CDR1 SGHTA and CDR2 FQGTGA. Variable domain in full (rest from reference TRBV7-3 and TRBJ2-2): GAGVSQTPSNKVTEKGKYVELRCDPISGHTALYWYRQSLGQGPEFLIYFQGTGAADDSGLPNDRFFAVRPEGSVSTLKIQRTERGDSAVYLCASSPWNNGELFFGEGSRLTVL.

The chain carries TRBV28 and TRBJ1-5; D gene ambiguous. Trimming pared 6 bases from V and 7 bases from J, leaving 16 bases between. The CDR3 extends over 14 amino acids. Germline CDR1 reads MDHEN; CDR2 reads SYDVKM. CDR3 nucleotides: TGTGCCAGCAGCCAAAGTTTGACCGCCCAGCCCCAGCATTTT. This codes for CASSQSLTAQPQHF.

This clonotype showed up just a few times. V gene TRBV5-4 combines with J gene TRBJ2-3; 11 bases match TRBD2. In germline, CDR1 is SGHNT, CDR2 YYREEE (reference sequence). The CDR3 is 16 residues long. With 0 bases clipped from V and 6 bases from J, the junction kept 6 bases outside the gene matches. The CDR3 nucleotides read TGTGCCAGCAGCTTGGCTGGGACTAGCGGCTACGATACGCAGTATTTT. Translation gives CASSLAGTSGYDTQYF. Full variable domain (remainder filled in from reference TRBV5-4 and TRBJ2-3): ETGVTQSPTHLIKTRGQQVTLRCSSQSGHNTVSWYQQALGQGPQFIFQYYREEENGRGNFPPRFSGLQFPNYSSELNVNALELDDSALYLCASSLAGTSGYDTQYFGPGTRLTVL.

This clonotype came up a few times. The chain carries TRBV19 and TRBJ1-2; 9 bases align to TRBD1. CDR1 LNHDA and CDR2 SQIVND come from the germline V gene (reference sequence). The CDR3 consists of 17 residues. V shed 7 bases and J 4 bases; nucleotides not matched to a gene: 16. Here the CDR3 DNA reads TGTGCCAGTACCTATTGGGACAGGGCTGATGGGAGCTATGGCTACACCTTC. Protein product: CASTYWDRADGSYGYTF.

This clonotype was detected only a few times. The rearrangement uses TRBV5-5 and TRBJ1-1; maybe TRBD1 (5 bases). Trimming removed 5 bases at V and 1 base at J, with 18 bases between. The CDR3 loop spans 16 amino acids. Germline CDR1 is SGHKS and CDR2 is YYEKEE (reference sequence). As DNA, the CDR3 is TGTGCCAGCAGAATCAGGGTAACTTATTCGAACACTGAAGCTTTCTTT. Its translation is CASRIRVTYSNTEAFF.

This clonotype was seen many times. The V and J genes are TRBV5-5 and TRBJ1-5, with a possible D match to TRBD1 (5 bases). Between the trimmed V and J ends, which lost 2 bases and 1 base, there was a span of 7 bases. Germline V lookup: CDR1 SGHKS, CDR2 YYEKEE (reference sequence). CDR3 size: 14 residues. CDR3: CASSFRQSNQPQHF. Written as DNA, the CDR3 is TGTGCCAGCAGCTTTCGACAGAGCAATCAGCCCCAGCATTTT.

V gene TRBV30 combines with J gene TRBJ1-6; D call uncertain. The CDR3 runs to 14 residues. The germline V gene encodes CDR1 GTSNPN and CDR2 SVGIG (reference sequence). Trimming took 0 bases from V and 9 from J, leaving 12 bases between them. The CDR3 DNA reads TGTGCCTGGAGTGTTGGGAAGATGAGTTCACCCCTCCACTTT. This codes for CAWSVGKMSSPLHF.

The chain is built from TRBV6-1 and TRBJ2-5; perhaps D is TRBD1 or TRBD2 (6 bases each). Germline CDR1 is MNHNS and CDR2 is SASEGT. The CDR3 is made up of 12 amino acids. The V end was cut by 4 bases, the J end by 4 bases, with 7 bases between. CDR3 bases: TGTGCCAGCAGTGGGGGGGCAGAGACCCAGTACTTC. This sequence encodes CASSGGAETQYF.

The rearrangement joins TRBV7-9 to TRBJ1-1; tentatively, D is TRBD1 (6 bases). V was cut by 8 bases and J by 6 bases, with 19 bases left in between. The CDR3 loop spans 14 amino acids. Looked up from germline, CDR1 is SEHNR and CDR2 is FQNEAQ (reference sequence). CDR3 amino acids: CASGTTGGGPEAFF. For the CDR3, the DNA is TGTGCCAGCGGAACGACAGGCGGGGGACCTGAAGCTTTCTTT.

This clonotype was picked up many times. The rearrangement links TRBV3-1 to TRBJ1-1, with 11 positions matching TRBD1. Germline V gives CDR1 LGHDT, CDR2 YNNKEL (reference sequence). Unmatched junction bases numbered 8, after V lost 8 bases and J lost 6 bases. The CDR3 covers 14 residues. The CDR3 region is CASRWDRGSPEAFF. The CDR3, as DNA: TGTGCCAGCCGTTGGGACAGGGGGTCCCCTGAAGCTTTCTTT.

In its sample, this clonotype was seen a few times. CDR3 sequence: CASVRAGNTEAFF. The CDR3 DNA is TGTGCCAGCGTTAGGGCGGGGAACACTGAAGCTTTCTTT. The rearrangement links TRBV11-1 to TRBJ1-1; D not resolved. Germline assignment: CDR1 SGHAT and CDR2 FQDESV (reference sequence). The CDR3 is 13 amino acids. V was cut by 8 bases and J by 1 base, with 11 bases left in between.

This clonotype was counted between two and nine times. The chain combines TRBV20-1 with TRBJ1-1; D is perhaps TRBD1 (5 bases). Between the trimmed V and J ends, which lost 6 bases and 4 bases, there was a span of 24 bases. The CDR3 is 16 amino acids. CDR1 and CDR2 (germline): DFQATT, SNEGSKA (reference sequence). CDR3 nucleotide sequence: TGCAGTGCACATGGGGCTAGGGCAGGGAAAATCACTGAAGCTTTCTTT. It yields the protein CSAHGARAGKITEAFF.

The rearrangement uses TRBV19 and TRBJ2-1, with TRBD2 as a possible D gene (5 bases). The CDR3 extends over 14 amino acids. Germline-derived CDR1 and CDR2 are LNHDA and SQIVND (reference sequence). The germline V and J ends were trimmed by 2 bases and 6 bases, with 11 bases remaining between them. Here the CDR3 reads CASSILSDGNEQFF. The CDR3 DNA is TGTGCCAGTAGTATACTTAGCGATGGCAATGAGCAGTTCTTC.

The table lists this clonotype with many counts. The chain joins TRBV7-9 to TRBJ2-7; no clear D. This CDR3 region has 11 residues. Germline CDR1 reads SEHNR; CDR2 reads FQNEAQ (reference sequence). Between the trimmed V and J ends, which lost 8 bases and 3 bases, there was a span of 8 bases. CDR3 sequence: CASSLNYEQYF. The DNA for the CDR3 is TGTGCCAGCTCACTCAACTACGAGCAGTACTTC.

This clonotype was observed once. One end of the junction varies from germline; a read error may be responsible. This rearrangement joins TRBV6-1 to TRBJ1-5; 7 nucleotides agree with TRBD1. Germline CDR1 MNHNS, CDR2 SASEGT. CDR3 length equals 15 residues. The chain's CDR3 is CASREDRAGNQPQHF. DNA of the CDR3: TGTGCCAGCAGAGAAGACAGGGCTGGCAATCAGCCCCAGCATTTT.

This clonotype came up a few times. The chain recombines TRBV2 with TRBJ2-1; 11 nucleotides line up with TRBD2. The CDR3 sequence is 14 residues long. The trim removed 8 bases at V and 5 bases at J, leaving 5 bases unmatched. Germline CDR1 and CDR2: SNHLY and FYNNEI. The CDR3 reads CASPTSGGNNEQFF. The CDR3 DNA is TGTGCCAGCCCAACTAGCGGGGGCAACAATGAGCAGTTCTTC.

This clonotype was counted at least ten times. The chain recombines TRBV7-8 with TRBJ2-2; D perhaps matches TRBD1 (6 bases). Trimming shortened V by 0 bases and J by 7 bases, and 9 bases separated the two germline ends. Germline values: CDR1 SGHVS, CDR2 FQNEAQ. This CDR3 is built from 14 residues. The CDR3 loop reads CASSLAQGFGELFF. The CDR3 nucleotides read TGTGCCAGCAGCTTAGCACAGGGATTCGGGGAGCTGTTTTTT.

This clonotype has just a few counts. The chain couples TRBV24-1 to TRBJ2-3, with 8 bases identical to TRBD2. CDR1 is KGHDR, CDR2 SFDVKD, per germline. The ends lost 4 bases at V and 1 base at J; junction bases unmatched: 6. The CDR3 is 16 amino acids. The CDR3 spells CATSDRTSGGTDTQYF. The CDR3 coding sequence is TGTGCCACCAGTGACCGCACTAGCGGAGGCACAGATACGCAGTATTTT.

This clonotype came up many times. The chain recombines TRBV12-3 or TRBV12-4 with TRBJ2-3, with 8 bases lining up with TRBD2. The V and J ends lost 3 bases and 0 bases, in that order; junction bases with no gene match: 5. This CDR3 comprises 16 residues. The CDR3 here is CASSFLAGSSTDTQYF. The CDR3 DNA sequence: TGTGCCAGCAGTTTTTTAGCGGGGTCGAGCACAGATACGCAGTATTTT.

This clonotype was seen more than once but under ten times. The rearrangement links TRBV12-3 or TRBV12-4 to TRBJ2-3; 8 bases line up with TRBD2. The CDR3 totals 15 residues. V lost 6 bases to trimming and J lost 0 bases; unmatched junction nucleotides: 5. The CDR3 is CASRVAGTSTDTQYF. CDR3 nucleotide sequence: TGTGCCAGCAGGGTAGCGGGGACTAGCACAGATACGCAGTATTTT.

V and J are TRBV30 and TRBJ1-2; D is uncertain. The CDR3 has 16 residues. Looked up from germline, CDR1 is GTSNPN and CDR2 is SVGIG (reference sequence). V shed 1 base and J shed 2 bases, with 17 bases lying between them. The CDR3 DNA reads TGTGCCTGGAGTGGTACACTCGCCACCAGAAACTATGGCTACACCTTC. As protein: CAWSGTLATRNYGYTF.